This T cell receptor beta chain was recorded in a study of T cell repertoires in cytomegalovirus infection. The CDR3 covers 14 residues. V was clipped by 3 bases and J by 1 base; unmatched bases: 1. Using its own MiXCR run on the reads, TCRdb lists one record per CDR3 protein. The sample has 70,000 to 75,000 distinct CDR3 sequences; 4% are singletons. The clonotype was recovered from a human donor in good health (CMV status not recorded). Some clones in this sample may be carry-over from other donors' samples. The rearrangement joins TRBV12-3 or TRBV12-4 to TRBJ2-7; 9 nucleotides agree with TRBD1. The source material was PBMCs. The chain's CDR3 is CASSFGTGSYEQYF. CDR3 in DNA: TGTGCCAGCAGTTTTGGGACAGGGTCCTACGAGCAGTACTTC.